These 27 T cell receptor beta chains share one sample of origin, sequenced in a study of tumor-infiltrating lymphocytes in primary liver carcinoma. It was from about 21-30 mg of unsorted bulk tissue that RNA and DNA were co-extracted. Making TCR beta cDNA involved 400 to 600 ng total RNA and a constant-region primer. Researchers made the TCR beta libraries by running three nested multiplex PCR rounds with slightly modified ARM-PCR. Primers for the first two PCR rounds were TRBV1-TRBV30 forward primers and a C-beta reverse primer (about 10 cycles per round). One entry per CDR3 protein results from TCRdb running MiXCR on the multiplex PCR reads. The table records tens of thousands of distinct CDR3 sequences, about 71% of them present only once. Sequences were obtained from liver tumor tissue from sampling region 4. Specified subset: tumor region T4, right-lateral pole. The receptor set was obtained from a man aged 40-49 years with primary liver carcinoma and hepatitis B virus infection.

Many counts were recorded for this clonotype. CDR3: CASASGRLGGNEQFF. Written as DNA, the CDR3 is TGTGCCAGCGCCAGCGGGAGGCTTGGAGGCAATGAGCAGTTCTTC. The chain carries TRBV6-5 and TRBJ2-1, with 9 bases fitting TRBD2. There are 15 residues in the CDR3. Germline CDR1 and CDR2: MNHEY and SVGAGI. J lost 6 bases, V lost 8 bases, and 11 bases had no gene match.

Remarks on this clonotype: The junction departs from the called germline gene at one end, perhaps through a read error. The CDR3 DNA follows: TGTGCCAGCAGGGGAATGGGGACCGAGGAGCTGTTTTTT. As protein: CASRGMGTEELFF. This sequence joins TRBV5-4 and TRBJ2-2; D assignment may be TRBD1 or TRBD2 (5 bases each). Germline-derived CDR1 and CDR2 are SGHNT and YYREEE (reference sequence). The CDR3 runs 13 residues. Full variable domain (rest looked up from reference TRBV5-4 and TRBJ2-2): ETGVTQSPTHLIKTRGQQVTLRCSSQSGHNTVSWYQQALGQGPQFIFQYYREEENGRGNFPPRFSGLQFPNYSSELNVNALELDDSALYLCASRGMGTEELFFGEGSRLTVL.

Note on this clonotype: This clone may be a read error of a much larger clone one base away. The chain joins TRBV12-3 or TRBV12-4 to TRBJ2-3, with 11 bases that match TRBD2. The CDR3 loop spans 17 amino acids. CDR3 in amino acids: CASSSPTSGRSTVTQYF. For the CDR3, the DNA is TGTGCCAGCAGTTCCCCAACTAGCGGGAGAAGTACAGTTACGCAGTATTTT.

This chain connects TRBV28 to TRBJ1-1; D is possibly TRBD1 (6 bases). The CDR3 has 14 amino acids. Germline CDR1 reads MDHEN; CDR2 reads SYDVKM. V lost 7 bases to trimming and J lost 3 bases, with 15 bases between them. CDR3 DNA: TGTGCCAGCATCAACACTCCAGGGGACACTGAAGCTTTCTTT. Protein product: CASINTPGDTEAFF.

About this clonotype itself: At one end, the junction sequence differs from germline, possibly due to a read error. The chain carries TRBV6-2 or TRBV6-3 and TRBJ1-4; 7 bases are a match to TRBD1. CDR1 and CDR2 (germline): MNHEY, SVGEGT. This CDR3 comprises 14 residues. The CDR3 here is CASSLRQGNDKPLF. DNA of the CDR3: TGTGCCAGCAGTTTACGACAGGGAAATGATAAACCGCTTTTT.

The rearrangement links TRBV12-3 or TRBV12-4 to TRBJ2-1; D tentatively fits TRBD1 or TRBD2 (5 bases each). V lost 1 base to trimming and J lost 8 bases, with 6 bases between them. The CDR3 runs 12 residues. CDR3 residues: CASSLGGYEQFF. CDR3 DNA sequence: TGTGCCAGCAGTTTAGGGGGGTATGAGCAGTTCTTC.

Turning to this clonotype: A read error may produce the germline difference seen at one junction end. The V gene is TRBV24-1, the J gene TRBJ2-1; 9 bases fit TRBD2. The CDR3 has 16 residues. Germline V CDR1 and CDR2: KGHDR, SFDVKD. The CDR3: CATSDLDSGSLNEQLF. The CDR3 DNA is TGTGCCACCAGTGATTTGGATAGCGGGAGTTTAAATGAGCAGCTCTTC.

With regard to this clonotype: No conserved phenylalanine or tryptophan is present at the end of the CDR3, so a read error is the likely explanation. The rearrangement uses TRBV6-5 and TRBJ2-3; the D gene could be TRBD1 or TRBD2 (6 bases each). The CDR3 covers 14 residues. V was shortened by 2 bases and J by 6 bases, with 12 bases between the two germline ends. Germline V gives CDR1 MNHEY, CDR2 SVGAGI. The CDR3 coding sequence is TGTGCCAGCAGTTACGTGGGGGCGGGGGATACGCAGTATTCT. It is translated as CASSYVGAGDTQYS.

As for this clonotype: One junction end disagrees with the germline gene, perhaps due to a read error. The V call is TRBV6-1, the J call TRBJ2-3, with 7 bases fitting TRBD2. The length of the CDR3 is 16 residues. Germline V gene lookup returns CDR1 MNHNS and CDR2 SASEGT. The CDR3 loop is CASGVSSGSPTDMQYF. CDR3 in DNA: TGTGCCAGCGGGGTTTCTAGCGGTTCCCCCACAGATATGCAGTATTTT.

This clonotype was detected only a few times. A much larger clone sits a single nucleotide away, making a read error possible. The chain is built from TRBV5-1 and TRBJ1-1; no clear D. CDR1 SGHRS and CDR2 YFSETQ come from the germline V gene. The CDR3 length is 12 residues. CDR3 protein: CTSSLLNTEAFF. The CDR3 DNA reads TGCACCAGCAGCTTACTGAACACTGAAGCTTTCTTT.

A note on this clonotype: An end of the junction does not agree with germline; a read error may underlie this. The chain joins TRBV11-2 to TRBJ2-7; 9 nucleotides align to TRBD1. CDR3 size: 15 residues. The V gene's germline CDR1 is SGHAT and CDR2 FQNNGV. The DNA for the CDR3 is TGTGCCAGTAGTCAAGGGACAGGGAGAACCTACGAGCCGTACTTC. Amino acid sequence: CASSQGTGRTYEPYF. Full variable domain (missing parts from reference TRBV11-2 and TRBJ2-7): EAGVAQSPRYKIIEKRQSVAFWCNPISGHATLYWYQQILGQGPKLLIQFQNNGVVDDSQLPKDRFSAERLKGVDSTLKIQPAKLEDSAVYLCASSQGTGRTYEPYFGPGTRLTVT.

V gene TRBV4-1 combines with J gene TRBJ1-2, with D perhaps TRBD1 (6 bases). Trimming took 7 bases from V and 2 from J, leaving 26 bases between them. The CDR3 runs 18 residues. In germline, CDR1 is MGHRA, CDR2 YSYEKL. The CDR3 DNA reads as TGCGCCAGCAACCAGGAGATACAGGGCCTGTGGCAAAACTATGGCTACACCTTC. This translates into CASNQEIQGLWQNYGYTF.

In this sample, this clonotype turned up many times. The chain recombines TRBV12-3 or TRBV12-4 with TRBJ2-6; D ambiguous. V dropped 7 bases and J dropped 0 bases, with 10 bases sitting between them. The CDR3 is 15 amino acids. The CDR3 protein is CASTLSRSGANVLTF. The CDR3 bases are TGTGCCAGCACCCTCTCCCGCTCTGGGGCCAACGTCCTGACTTTC.

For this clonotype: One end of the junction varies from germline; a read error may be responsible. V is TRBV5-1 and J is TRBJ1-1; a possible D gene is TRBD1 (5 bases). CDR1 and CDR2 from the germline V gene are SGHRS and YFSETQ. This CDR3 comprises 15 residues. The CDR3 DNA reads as TGCGCCGGCAGCTTTGATGGGGGAAAGGGATCTGAAGCTTACTTT. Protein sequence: CAGSFDGGKGSEAYF.

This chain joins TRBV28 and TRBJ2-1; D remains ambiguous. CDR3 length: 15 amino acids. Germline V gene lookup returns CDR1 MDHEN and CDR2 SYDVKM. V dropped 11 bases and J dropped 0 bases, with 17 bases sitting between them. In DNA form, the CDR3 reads TGTGCCGGTAGCCCCCCTCCCAGCTCCTACAATGAGCAGTTCTTC. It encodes CAGSPPPSSYNEQFF.

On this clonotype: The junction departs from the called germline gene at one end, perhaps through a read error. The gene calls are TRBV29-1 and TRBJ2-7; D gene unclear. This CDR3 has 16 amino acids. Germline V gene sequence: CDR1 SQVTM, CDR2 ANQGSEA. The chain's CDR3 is CSAMTSGSGTPYDQYF. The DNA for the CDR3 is TGCAGTGCCATGACATCTGGGTCCGGCACTCCCTACGATCAGTACTTC.

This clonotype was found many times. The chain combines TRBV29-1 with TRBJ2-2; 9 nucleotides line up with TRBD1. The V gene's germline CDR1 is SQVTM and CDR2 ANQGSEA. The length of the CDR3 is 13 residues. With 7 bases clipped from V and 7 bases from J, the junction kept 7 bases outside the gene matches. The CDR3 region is CSAKTGGSGELFF. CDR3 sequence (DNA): TGCAGCGCCAAGACAGGGGGGAGCGGGGAGCTGTTTTTT.

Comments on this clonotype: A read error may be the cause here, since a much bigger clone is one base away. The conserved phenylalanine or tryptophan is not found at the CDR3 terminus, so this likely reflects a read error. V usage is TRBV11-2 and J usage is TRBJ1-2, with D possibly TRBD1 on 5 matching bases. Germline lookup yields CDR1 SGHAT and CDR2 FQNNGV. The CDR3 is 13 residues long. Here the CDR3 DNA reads TGTGCCAGCAACTTAGAGGGGACCTATGGCTACACCTGC. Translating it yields CASNLEGTYGYTC.

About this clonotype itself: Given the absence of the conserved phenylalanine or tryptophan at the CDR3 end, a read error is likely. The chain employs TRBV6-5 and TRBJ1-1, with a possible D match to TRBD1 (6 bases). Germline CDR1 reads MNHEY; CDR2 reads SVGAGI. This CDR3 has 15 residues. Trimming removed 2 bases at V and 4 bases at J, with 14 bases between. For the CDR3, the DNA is TGTGCCAGCAGTTACGGGGGGGCTGGGATCACTGAAGCTTTCTCT. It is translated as CASSYGGAGITEAFS.

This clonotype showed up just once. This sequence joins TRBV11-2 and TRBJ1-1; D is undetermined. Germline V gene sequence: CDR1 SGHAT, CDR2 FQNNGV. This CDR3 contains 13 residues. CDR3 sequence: CISGWEVNLEAFF. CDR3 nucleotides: TGTATCAGCGGCTGGGAGGTTAACCTTGAAGCTTTCTTT. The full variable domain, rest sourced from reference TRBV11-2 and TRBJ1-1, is EAGVAQSPRYKIIEKRQSVAFWCNPISGHATLYWYQQILGQGPKLLIQFQNNGVVDDSQLPKDRFSAERLKGVDSTLKIQPAKLEDSAVYLCISGWEVNLEAFFGQGTRLTVV.

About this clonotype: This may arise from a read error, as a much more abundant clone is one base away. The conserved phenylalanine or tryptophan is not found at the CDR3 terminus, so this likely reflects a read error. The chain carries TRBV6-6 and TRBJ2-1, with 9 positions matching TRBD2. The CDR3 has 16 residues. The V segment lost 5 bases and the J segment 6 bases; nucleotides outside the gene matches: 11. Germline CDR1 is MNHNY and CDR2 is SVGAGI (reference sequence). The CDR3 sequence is CASSPTTAGGGNEQFS. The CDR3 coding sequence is TGTGCCAGCAGTCCGACCACAGCGGGAGGCGGCAATGAGCAGTTCTCC.

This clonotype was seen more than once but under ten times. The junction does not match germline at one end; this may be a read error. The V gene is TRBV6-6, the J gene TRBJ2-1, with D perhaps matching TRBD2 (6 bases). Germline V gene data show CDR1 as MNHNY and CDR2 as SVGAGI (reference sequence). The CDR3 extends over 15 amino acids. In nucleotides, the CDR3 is TGTGCCAGCAGTAATGCCGGGACTGCTAACAATAAGCAGTTCTTC. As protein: CASSNAGTANNKQFF.

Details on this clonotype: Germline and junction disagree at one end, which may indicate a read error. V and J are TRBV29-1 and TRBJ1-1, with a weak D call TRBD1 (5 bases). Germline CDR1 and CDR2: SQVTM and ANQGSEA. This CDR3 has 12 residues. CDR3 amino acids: CSIDGGPREAFF. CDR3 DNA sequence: TGCAGCATTGACGGGGGTCCCAGGGAGGCTTTCTTT. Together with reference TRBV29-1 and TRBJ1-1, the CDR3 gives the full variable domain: SAVISQKPSRDICQRGTSLTIQCQVDSQVTMMFWYRQQPGQSLTLIATANQGSEATYESGFVIDKFPISRPNLTFSTLTVSNMSPEDSSIYLCSIDGGPREAFFGQGTRLTVV.

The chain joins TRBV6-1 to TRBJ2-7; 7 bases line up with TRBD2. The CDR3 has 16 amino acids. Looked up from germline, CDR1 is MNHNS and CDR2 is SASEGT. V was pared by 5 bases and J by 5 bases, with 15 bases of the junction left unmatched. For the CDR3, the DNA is TGTGCCAGCAGTCCTCCGGGACTATCGGGAGGCGACGAGCAGTACTTC. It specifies CASSPPGLSGGDEQYF.

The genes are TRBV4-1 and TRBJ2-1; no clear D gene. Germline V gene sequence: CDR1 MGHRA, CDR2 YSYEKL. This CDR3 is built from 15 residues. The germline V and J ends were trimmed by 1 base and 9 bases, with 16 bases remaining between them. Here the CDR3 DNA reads TGCGCCAGCAGCCAAGGTCCCAGCTCCAACAGTGAGCAGTTCTTC. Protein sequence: CASSQGPSSNSEQFF.

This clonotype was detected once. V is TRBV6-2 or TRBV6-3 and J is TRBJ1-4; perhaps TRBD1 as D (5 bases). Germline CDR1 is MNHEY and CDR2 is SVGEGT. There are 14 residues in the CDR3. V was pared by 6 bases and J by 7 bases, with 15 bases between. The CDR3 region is CASRSGTETEKLFF. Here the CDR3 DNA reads TGTGCCAGCAGATCCGGGACCGAGACTGAAAAACTGTTTTTT.

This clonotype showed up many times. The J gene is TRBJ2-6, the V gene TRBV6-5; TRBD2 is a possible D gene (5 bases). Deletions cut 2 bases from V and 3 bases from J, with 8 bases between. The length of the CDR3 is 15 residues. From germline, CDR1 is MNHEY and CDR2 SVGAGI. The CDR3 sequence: CASSYKRVGANVLTF. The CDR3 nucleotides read TGTGCCAGCAGTTACAAGAGGGTTGGGGCCAACGTCCTGACTTTC.